A selection of T cell receptor beta chains follows, all from one sample in a study of T cell repertoires in ileal Crohn's disease. Sequenced by immunoSEQ multiplex PCR; TCRdb stores in-frame clones only, minus some. Of 1,500 or so clones listed, 80% were seen once; the top ten hold just under 35%. The sample consisted of ileal tissue. These receptors all stem from an adult with Crohn's disease. CDR3s include the opening cysteine and the closing phenylalanine or tryptophan. A D gene is named only where the DNA matches it firmly. Rows give clone size only sometimes, using once, few, many, or a class for an expanded clone.

CDR3 DNA | CDR3 protein | D gene | V gene | clone size | J gene
TGTGCCATAACAGGGGGCAAAGAGACCCAGTACTTC | CAITGGKETQYF | TRBD1 | TRBV2 | NA | TRBJ2-5
TGCGCCAGCAGCCTCGGGGGGGCCGTAGATACGCAGTATTTT | CASSLGGAVDTQYF | TRBD2 | TRBV5-1 | NA | TRBJ2-3
TGTGCCACGAAGGGGCAGGGCGACTCTGGGGCCAACGTCCTGACTTTC | CATKGQGDSGANVLTF | NA | TRBV5-4 | NA | TRBJ2-6
TGTGCCAGCAGCCCGGGACTAGCGGAGACCCAGTACTTC | CASSPGLAETQYF | TRBD2 | TRBV16 | NA | TRBJ2-5
TGCAGCGTTGCTCGACTAGCGGAGGAAGAGACCCAGTACTTC | CSVARLAEEETQYF | TRBD2 | TRBV29-1 | NA | TRBJ2-5
TGTGCCAGCAGTGCTAACAGGGTTGGCTACACCTTC | CASSANRVGYTF | NA | TRBV25-1 | NA | TRBJ1-2
TGTGCCAGCAGCTCCCTACCCGGGACGGACTACGAGCAGTACTTC | CASSSLPGTDYEQYF | NA | TRBV7-6 | NA | TRBJ2-7
TGTGCCAGCAGCTTAGAGTCGACATGGAAAAGCCACGAGCAGTACTTC | CASSLESTWKSHEQYF | NA | TRBV7-2 | NA | TRBJ2-7
TGTGCCAGCAGCCAAGAGTACTCAACTGAAGCTTTCTTT | CASSQEYSTEAFF | NA | TRBV4-2 | NA | TRBJ1-1
TGTGCCAGCAGCTCCGCAAGAAGGGGCCTCGGGCAGTACTTC | CASSSARRGLGQYF | NA | TRBV7-9 | NA | TRBJ2-5
TGTGCCAGCAGTCCGGACCGGGGAGCCAAAAACATTCAGTACTTC | CASSPDRGAKNIQYF | NA | TRBV6-5 | NA | TRBJ2-4
TGTGCCAGCAGCGCCCCCGGAGGGAGCACTGAAGCTTTCTTT | CASSAPGGSTEAFF | NA | TRBV9 | NA | TRBJ1-1
TGCGCCAGCAGCCAAGATGAGTGGAGGGGACTAGCGGGGTCCCTCTCCTACGAGCAGTACTTC | CASSQDEWRGLAGSLSYEQYF | TRBD2 | TRBV4-1 | NA | TRBJ2-7
TGTGCCAGCAGTCGGGGACAGTCCGGCAATCAGCCCCAGCATTTT | CASSRGQSGNQPQHF | TRBD1 | TRBV6-5 | NA | TRBJ1-5
TGCGCCAGCAGTCAAAGGGGAGGGGGGCATGAAAAACTGTTTTTT | CASSQRGGGHEKLFF | NA | TRBV4-1 | NA | TRBJ1-4
TGTGCCAGCAGCGTAGCCGACAGGGGGGGAGAAAAACTGTTTTTT | CASSVADRGGEKLFF | TRBD1 | TRBV9 | once | TRBJ1-4
TGTGCCAGTAGTACCCGACAGGGCAACACTGAAGCTTTCTTT | CASSTRQGNTEAFF | TRBD1 | TRBV19 | NA | TRBJ1-1
TGTGCTAGTGGACCAGGACAGGGGTTAGCCTACGAGCAGTACTTC | CASGPGQGLAYEQYF | TRBD1 | TRBV12-5 | NA | TRBJ2-7
TGTGCCAGCAGCCCAGGGGGAACTGAAGCTTTCTTT | CASSPGGTEAFF | TRBD1 | TRBV7-9 | NA | TRBJ1-1
TGTGCCAGCAGTCCAACAGAGCCCCCCTACGAGCAGTACTTC | CASSPTEPPYEQYF | NA | TRBV6-5 | NA | TRBJ2-7
TGTGCCAGCAGCCCCGGACAGGGAAATCAGCCCCAGCATTTT | CASSPGQGNQPQHF | TRBD1 | TRBV7-9 | NA | TRBJ1-5
TGTGCCAGCAGCCCCCAAGGGCTAGCGTCCTACGAGCAGTACTTC | CASSPQGLASYEQYF | NA | TRBV4-2 | NA | TRBJ2-7
TGCGCCAGCAGGCGGACAGGGGGCAGGGGAACTAATGAAAAACTGTTTTTT | CASRRTGGRGTNEKLFF | TRBD1 | TRBV5-1 | NA | TRBJ1-4
TGTGCCAGCAGAAAGACTAGCGGGGGGGCTACAGATACGCAGTATTTT | CASRKTSGGATDTQYF | TRBD2 | TRBV6-6 | NA | TRBJ2-3
TGTGCCAGCAGGAGCGCCGGGACAGGGAGCGCGGCCCAGCATTTT | CASRSAGTGSAAQHF | TRBD1 | TRBV2 | few | TRBJ1-5
TGTGCCAGCAGCCAGAACAGGGCCCACCGACCCCATGGCTACACCTTC | CASSQNRAHRPHGYTF | NA | TRBV11-1 | few | TRBJ1-2
TGTGCCAGCAGCTTAGGACGGGGGGGTATTTCAGATACGCAGTATTTT | CASSLGRGGISDTQYF | TRBD2 | TRBV7-9 | NA | TRBJ2-3
TGTGCCATCAGTGAGTCGGAGGGGATAGAGACCCAGTACTTC | CAISESEGIETQYF | NA | TRBV10-3 | NA | TRBJ2-5
TGTGCCAGCAGCCTGGGGGGGGACGGTGCCAACGAGCAGTACTTC | CASSLGGDGANEQYF | TRBD2 | TRBV11-3 | NA | TRBJ2-7
TGTGCCAGCAGCGCCGGACAGGGAGGGTACGAGCAGTACTTC | CASSAGQGGYEQYF | NA | TRBV5-4 | NA | TRBJ2-7
TGTGCCAGCAGCTTAAGCAGGTACGAGCAGTACTTC | CASSLSRYEQYF | NA | TRBV7-2 | NA | TRBJ2-7
TGCGCCAGCAGCTTGGACAGGGTCGGGTCGGATACGCAGTATTTT | CASSLDRVGSDTQYF | NA | TRBV5-1 | NA | TRBJ2-3
TGCGCCAGCAGTGACAGGGGGTCCTACGAGCAGTACTTC | CASSDRGSYEQYF | TRBD1 | TRBV10-2 | NA | TRBJ2-7
TGTGCCTGGGGACCTCCGGGAACGATGAACACTGAAGCTTTCTTT | CAWGPPGTMNTEAFF | NA | TRBV30 | NA | TRBJ1-1
TGTGCCAGCAGCCCCGACAGGGGTTATGGCTACACCTTC | CASSPDRGYGYTF | TRBD1 | TRBV14 | few | TRBJ1-2
TGTGCCAGCAGCCCAACCTCGGACAGCTCTGGAAACACCATATATTTT | CASSPTSDSSGNTIYF | NA | TRBV5-4 | NA | TRBJ1-3
TGTGCCAGCTCACCGACAGGGTACTACTCACCCCTCCACTTT | CASSPTGYYSPLHF | TRBD1 | TRBV18 | NA | TRBJ1-6
TGTGCCAGCAGTCCCAGAGGGACTAGCGGGAGTGAGCAGTTCTTC | CASSPRGTSGSEQFF | TRBD2 | TRBV27 | NA | TRBJ2-1
TGTGCCAGCTCCCACGACAGACAGGGCACTAACTATGGCTACACCTTC | CASSHDRQGTNYGYTF | TRBD1 | TRBV18 | NA | TRBJ1-2